This T cell receptor (beta chain) was recorded in a study of blood T cell repertoires in COVID-19. Study-level information: Specimens from acute and convalescent COVID-19 originated in the United States, Italy and Spain.

Sequencing used immunoSEQ multiplex PCR; TCRdb keeps in-frame clones, though not all of them. The sample holds about 64,000 clones; around 80% are singletons and the top ten take 14%. The CDR3 spans 12 residues. V was shortened by 5 bases and J by 7 bases, with 8 bases between the two germline ends. Germline V gives CDR1 SGHTA, CDR2 FQGTGA. Specimen: peripheral blood. J is TRBJ2-2 and V is TRBV7-3, with D perhaps matching TRBD1 (6 bases). The receptor comes from a man between 60 and 75 years old with COVID-19, enrolled during active disease. CDR3 protein: CASSVQGGELFF. For the CDR3, the DNA is TGTGCCAGCAGCGTACAGGGCGGGGAGCTGTTTTTT.